This is a list of T cell receptor beta chains from one sample in a study of blood T cell repertoires in COVID-19. Produced via immunoSEQ multiplex PCR; TCRdb's table is partial and in-frame only. Found here are 93,000 or so clones, 84% of them singletons; the top ten hold over 10%. Sequencing input: peripheral blood. All receptors derive from a human donor in a cohort sampled during active or convalescent COVID-19. Both conserved end residues are part of each CDR3. D genes are given only for firm matches. Rows give clone size only sometimes, using once, few, many, or a class for an expanded clone.

D	length	V	J	size	CDR3	DNA
TRBD1	15	TRBV18	TRBJ1-2	.	CASSPIQGGPYGYTF	TGTGCCAGCTCACCTATCCAGGGGGGTCCTTATGGCTACACCTTC
TRBD1	16	TRBV30	TRBJ2-7	.	CAWSGGGDRGPGEQYF	TGTGCCTGGAGCGGAGGCGGGGACAGGGGGCCCGGTGAGCAGTACTTC
TRBD1	14	TRBV18	TRBJ2-5	.	CASSLGQVVETQYF	TGTGCCAGCTCACTAGGACAGGTTGTAGAGACCCAGTACTTC
TRBD2	16	TRBV28	TRBJ2-1	.	CASSLTSGGTYNEQFF	TGTGCCAGCAGCCTGACTAGCGGGGGGACCTACAATGAGCAGTTCTTC
.	11	TRBV6-6	TRBJ1-1	.	CASSPVTEAFF	TGTGCCAGCAGCCCCGTTACTGAAGCTTTCTTT
TRBD1	16	TRBV5-1	TRBJ1-1	few	CASSLAGGSMNTEAFF	TGCGCCAGCAGCTTAGCAGGGGGTTCAATGAACACTGAAGCTTTCTTT
.	12	TRBV12-2	TRBJ1-2	.	CASRSRGDGYTF	TGTGCAAGTCGCTCCCGGGGGGATGGCTACACCTTC
TRBD2	13	TRBV7-2	TRBJ2-1	.	CASSFLTGGEQFF	TGTGCCAGCAGCTTCCTAACGGGGGGAGAGCAGTTCTTC
TRBD1	16	TRBV19	TRBJ1-2	.	CASSTQFTGGDYGYTF	TGTGCCAGTAGTACCCAATTTACAGGGGGCGACTATGGCTACACCTTC
.	11	TRBV3-1/TRBV3-2	TRBJ1-2	once	CASASVYGYTF	TGTGCCAGCGCGTCGGTCTATGGCTACACCTTC
.	14	TRBV5-3	TRBJ2-2	.	CARSFPANTGELFF	TGTGCCAGAAGCTTTCCTGCGAACACCGGGGAGCTGTTTTTT
.	14	TRBV5-4	TRBJ1-4	.	CASSSGLGDEKLFF	TGTGCCAGCAGTTCGGGACTCGGGGATGAAAAACTGTTTTTT
.	16	TRBV18	TRBJ2-5	.	CASSPLRESLQETQYF	TGTGCCAGCTCACCTCTCCGGGAGAGCCTCCAAGAGACCCAGTACTTC
TRBD1	13	TRBV24-1	TRBJ1-2	.	CATRRQGRYGYTF	TGTGCCACCCGACGACAGGGACGCTATGGCTACACCTTC
.	14	TRBV28	TRBJ1-2	.	CASTGAINNYGYTF	TGTGCCAGCACAGGGGCAATAAATAACTATGGCTACACCTTC
.	15	TRBV4-2	TRBJ1-4	once	CASSPRGTTNEKLFF	TGTGCCAGCAGCCCTCGGGGTACAACTAATGAAAAACTGTTTTTT
TRBD1	13	TRBV7-2	TRBJ1-3	.	CASRAGGGNTIYF	TGTGCCAGCCGGGCAGGGGGCGGAAACACCATATATTTT
TRBD2	15	TRBV28	TRBJ2-5	once	CASSLWRGTQETQYF	TGTGCCAGCAGTTTATGGCGGGGGACTCAAGAGACCCAGTACTTC
.	13	TRBV7-3	TRBJ1-1	.	CASSLMEGTEAFF	TGTGCCAGCAGCTTAATGGAGGGCACTGAAGCTTTCTTT
.	16	TRBV4-1	TRBJ1-6	.	CASSRTQGSDNSPLHF	TGCGCCAGCAGCCGTACACAGGGCTCGGATAATTCACCCCTCCACTTT
.	16	TRBV5-1	TRBJ2-1	.	CASSLGSGNSYNEQFF	TGCGCCAGCAGCTTAGGGTCAGGGAACTCCTACAATGAGCAGTTCTTC
TRBD1	13	TRBV6-2/TRBV6-3	TRBJ2-7	.	CASSWGQNYEQYF	TGTGCCAGCAGCTGGGGACAGAACTACGAGCAGTACTTC
.	13	TRBV5-1	TRBJ1-1	.	CASSPGVNTEAFF	TGCGCCAGCAGCCCTGGAGTGAACACTGAAGCTTTCTTT
.	13	TRBV2	TRBJ2-1	.	CASRFNRDNEQFF	TGTGCCAGCAGGTTTAACAGGGACAATGAGCAGTTCTTC
.	13	TRBV6-5	TRBJ2-2	.	CASSPGVTGELFF	TGTGCCAGCAGTCCCGGAGTCACCGGGGAGCTGTTTTTT
.	14	TRBV27	TRBJ2-1	.	CASSPTGGRNEQFF	TGTGCCAGCAGCCCCACCGGGGGTAGGAATGAGCAGTTCTTC
.	13	TRBV9	TRBJ1-2	once	CASRGAEPYGYTF	TGTGCCAGCAGGGGGGCAGAACCTTATGGCTACACCTTC
.	15	TRBV4-1	TRBJ1-5	.	CASSQESGGIKPQHF	TGCGCCAGCAGCCAAGAGTCCGGGGGGATCAAGCCCCAGCATTTT
.	13	TRBV7-9	TRBJ1-2	.	CASSYQSGYGYTF	TGTGCCAGCAGCTATCAGTCTGGCTATGGCTACACCTTC
.	17	TRBV10-2	TRBJ1-1	.	CASSESVYGSGNTEAFF	TGCGCCAGCAGTGAGTCAGTTTACGGTTCGGGGAACACTGAAGCTTTCTTT
TRBD1	14	TRBV11-1	TRBJ2-7	.	CASSHGQGPYEQYF	TGTGCCAGCAGCCACGGACAGGGACCCTACGAGCAGTACTTC
.	14	TRBV9	TRBJ2-2	.	CASSVTAHTGELFF	TGTGCCAGCAGCGTGACAGCGCACACCGGGGAGCTGTTTTTT
.	15	TRBV7-2	TRBJ1-6	.	CASSFSQGGNSPLHF	TGTGCCAGCAGCTTTTCACAGGGTGGGAATTCACCCCTCCACTTT
TRBD1	15	TRBV5-6	TRBJ1-4	few	CASSFNGQGYGKLFF	TGTGCCAGCAGCTTCAACGGACAGGGTTATGGTAAACTGTTTTTT
.	15	TRBV11-3	TRBJ1-6	few	CASSSGGTENSPLHF	TGTGCCAGCAGCTCCGGGGGAACGGAGAATTCACCCCTCCACTTT
TRBD2	14	TRBV7-8	TRBJ2-7	.	CASSFAGGIYEQYF	TGTGCCAGCAGCTTTGCGGGAGGGATATACGAGCAGTACTTC
TRBD2	15	TRBV11-2	TRBJ2-1	.	CASSLGLAGYNEQFF	TGTGCCAGCAGCTTAGGACTAGCGGGGTACAATGAGCAGTTCTTC
.	14	TRBV15	TRBJ1-1	.	CATSRDLSNTEAFF	TGTGCCACCAGCAGAGACCTCTCGAACACTGAAGCTTTCTTT